The rows below give T cell receptor beta chains drawn from one sample of a study of chemoradiotherapy in HPV16-positive cancers. TCRdb's copy holds only in-frame clones and misses some; the assay was immunoSEQ multiplex PCR. The sample comprises about 5,400 clones, 85% of which are singletons, and approximately 9.7% rests with the top ten. Sequenced here: tumor tissue, sampled from a patient who underwent chemoradiotherapy. These receptors were taken from a human donor with HPV-associated anogenital cancer. Both conserved end residues are part of each CDR3. Each record gives: J gene, D gene, V gene, clone size, CDR3 DNA, CDR3 protein. The D gene is left open where the match is weak. A row's size may be missing; if present it is once, few, many or a size class.

j_call: TRBJ1-1; d_call: NA; v_call: TRBV7-6; clone_size: NA; cdr3_nt: TGTGCCAGCAGCTTACCCCCGGGAGGACTGATGGCTTTCTTT; cdr3_aa: CASSLPPGGLMAFF
j_call: TRBJ2-3; d_call: TRBD2; v_call: TRBV5-1; clone_size: NA; cdr3_nt: TGCGCCACCAGACCCAGCGGGGGGGCCCCCACAGATACGCAGTATTTT; cdr3_aa: CATRPSGGAPTDTQYF
j_call: TRBJ1-4; d_call: TRBD1; v_call: TRBV5-6; clone_size: NA; cdr3_nt: TGTGCCAGCAGCTCGGGACAGCGTAATGAAAAACTGTTTTTT; cdr3_aa: CASSSGQRNEKLFF
j_call: TRBJ2-1; d_call: NA; v_call: TRBV4-1; clone_size: NA; cdr3_nt: TGCGCCAGCAGCCAATTGGGGGTATGGAAGTTCTTC; cdr3_aa: CASSQLGVWKFF
j_call: TRBJ1-1; d_call: TRBD1; v_call: TRBV5-1; clone_size: once; cdr3_nt: TGCGCCAGCAGCTTACAGGGGGTAAGGACTGAAGCTTTCTTT; cdr3_aa: CASSLQGVRTEAFF
j_call: TRBJ1-3; d_call: NA; v_call: TRBV18; clone_size: few; cdr3_nt: TGTGCCAGCTCACCAGCAGGGCGCTCTGGAAACACCATATATTTT; cdr3_aa: CASSPAGRSGNTIYF
j_call: TRBJ2-2; d_call: NA; v_call: TRBV11-3; clone_size: NA; cdr3_nt: TGTGCCAGCACTCGAAGCGGCACCGGGGAGCTGTTTTTT; cdr3_aa: CASTRSGTGELFF
j_call: TRBJ1-2; d_call: TRBD1; v_call: TRBV30; clone_size: NA; cdr3_nt: TGTGCCCGAGGGGAAGGGGGCGCCAACCGTGGCTACACCTTC; cdr3_aa: CARGEGGANRGYTF
j_call: TRBJ2-7; d_call: NA; v_call: TRBV11-2; clone_size: NA; cdr3_nt: TGTGCCAGCAGCTTAGAGACCCGGGACCACGAGCAGTACTTC; cdr3_aa: CASSLETRDHEQYF
j_call: TRBJ1-5; d_call: TRBD1; v_call: TRBV6-9; clone_size: NA; cdr3_nt: TGTGCCAGCAGTTATCCTCGGGGACAGCAGAATCAGCCCCAGCATTTT; cdr3_aa: CASSYPRGQQNQPQHF
j_call: TRBJ1-6; d_call: NA; v_call: TRBV7-9; clone_size: NA; cdr3_nt: TGTGCCAGCAGCTTAGAACAGAGAAATTCACCCCTCCACTTT; cdr3_aa: CASSLEQRNSPLHF
j_call: TRBJ1-5; d_call: NA; v_call: TRBV5-8; clone_size: NA; cdr3_nt: TGTGCCAGCAGCTTCGGCGGGCATCAGCCCCAGCATTTT; cdr3_aa: CASSFGGHQPQHF
j_call: TRBJ2-7; d_call: TRBD2; v_call: TRBV10-1; clone_size: NA; cdr3_nt: TGCGCCAGCAGTGGGGGGGGTTCCTACGAGCAGTACTTC; cdr3_aa: CASSGGGSYEQYF
j_call: TRBJ2-7; d_call: NA; v_call: TRBV11-1; clone_size: NA; cdr3_nt: TGTGCCAGCAGTCCCGGGACCTACGAGCAGTACTTC; cdr3_aa: CASSPGTYEQYF
j_call: TRBJ1-6; d_call: NA; v_call: TRBV4-2; clone_size: NA; cdr3_nt: TGTGCCAGCAGCCCCTACTGGGGGGGTAATTCACCCCTCCACTTT; cdr3_aa: CASSPYWGGNSPLHF
j_call: TRBJ2-7; d_call: NA; v_call: TRBV5-6; clone_size: NA; cdr3_nt: TGTGCCAGCAGCTTGGTGCAGAGCTCCTACGAGCAGTACTTC; cdr3_aa: CASSLVQSSYEQYF
j_call: TRBJ2-1; d_call: NA; v_call: TRBV2; clone_size: NA; cdr3_nt: TGTGCCGGCAGGGAATTCGGGTCCTACAATGAGCAGTTCTTC; cdr3_aa: CAGREFGSYNEQFF
j_call: TRBJ1-2; d_call: NA; v_call: TRBV30; clone_size: NA; cdr3_nt: TGTGCCTGGAGTTTCTCAGGGGACGGTGGCTACACCTTC; cdr3_aa: CAWSFSGDGGYTF
j_call: TRBJ2-7; d_call: TRBD2; v_call: TRBV5-1; clone_size: NA; cdr3_nt: TGCGCCAGCAGCCGGGAGCGGGGGACTTCCTACGAGCAGTACTTC; cdr3_aa: CASSRERGTSYEQYF
j_call: TRBJ2-4; d_call: NA; v_call: TRBV14; clone_size: NA; cdr3_nt: TGTGCCAGCAGCCTGTGGAACGGAAACATTCAGTACTTC; cdr3_aa: CASSLWNGNIQYF